A single sample gave rise to the 9 T cell receptor beta chains below, sequenced in a study of blood T cell repertoires in COVID-19. Clones were read by immunoSEQ multiplex PCR, and TCRdb kept only the in-frame ones, dropping some. The sample has over 150,000 clones; approximately 81% are singletons. Sequenced input: peripheral blood. The receptors stem from a man in his late teens or twenties with active or convalescent COVID-19.

This clone appeared a single time. This chain joins TRBV7-2 and TRBJ2-1; 11 bases match TRBD2. The CDR3 spans 18 residues. Germline CDR1 SGHTA, CDR2 FQGNSA. Trimming removed 3 bases from V and 4 bases from J; junction bases left unmatched: 11. CDR3 residues: CASSFSGGARSGYNEQFF. The DNA for the CDR3 is TGTGCCAGCAGCTTTAGCGGGGGGGCTCGATCTGGTTACAATGAGCAGTTCTTC. The full variable domain, rest sourced from reference TRBV7-2 and TRBJ2-1, is GAGVSQSPSNKVTEKGKDVELRCDPISGHTALYWYRQSLGQGLEFLIYFQGNSAPDKSGLPSDRFSAERTGGSVSTLTIQRTQQEDSAVYLCASSFSGGARSGYNEQFFGPGTRLTVL.

The rearrangement links TRBV7-9 to TRBJ1-5; possible D gene TRBD1, 6 bases. Germline CDR1 reads SEHNR; CDR2 reads FQNEAQ (reference sequence). The CDR3 length is 16 residues. Trimming removed 4 bases at V and 1 base at J, with 14 bases between. The CDR3 here is CASSSSDRRSNQPQHF. Here the CDR3 DNA reads TGTGCCAGCAGCTCCTCGGACAGACGGAGCAATCAGCCCCAGCATTTT.

The DNA of the CDR3 is TGTGCCAGCTCACCTCCGGGACTAGCGGGCGGGGAGCTGTTTTTT. It encodes CASSPPGLAGGELFF. This chain uses TRBV18 with TRBJ2-2, with 12 positions matching TRBD2. The CDR3 runs to 15 residues. Germline values: CDR1 KGHSH, CDR2 LQKENI. Trimming at V came to 3 bases and at J to 7 bases, leaving 3 bases not matched to a gene.

With regard to this clone: This sample also contains other DNA sequences that code for the same CDR3. The rearrangement uses TRBV7-2 and TRBJ1-5; TRBD1 agrees at 10 bases. Trimming took 1 base from V and 5 from J; bases not matched to a gene: 2. The CDR3 totals 15 residues. The germline gives CDR1 SGHTA, CDR2 FQGNSA. The CDR3 DNA reads as TGTGCCAGCAGCTTAGGGGGACAGGGGCATCAGCCCCAGCATTTT. This codes for CASSLGGQGHQPQHF.

The chain links TRBV19 to TRBJ1-1, with D possibly TRBD1 on 5 matching bases. V gave up 3 bases and J gave up 2 bases, with 7 bases separating them. Germline assignment: CDR1 LNHDA and CDR2 SQIVND (reference sequence). The CDR3 spans 13 residues. CDR3 sequence: CASSIRVNTEAFF. Written as DNA, the CDR3 is TGTGCCAGTAGTATCAGGGTAAACACTGAAGCTTTCTTT.

V and J are TRBV25-1 and TRBJ1-2; TRBD1 matches at 9 bases. The CDR3 sequence is 14 residues long. The germline V gene encodes CDR1 MGHDK and CDR2 SYGVNS. Germline trimming cut 5 bases from V and 2 bases from J; bases unmatched to any gene: 3. CDR3 amino acids: CASSIGQGNYGYTF. CDR3 coding DNA: TGTGCCAGCAGTATAGGACAGGGGAACTATGGCTACACCTTC.

This chain links TRBV18 with TRBJ1-4; TRBD1 matches 7 bases. CDR1 and CDR2 from the germline V gene are KGHSH and LQKENI. This CDR3 comprises 14 residues. V lost 6 bases and J lost 4; bases outside the gene matches: 5. The CDR3 nucleotides read TGTGCCAGCTCCCGAGGACAGGATAATGAAAAACTGTTTTTT. It translates to CASSRGQDNEKLFF.

V gene TRBV2 combines with J gene TRBJ1-5, with 10 nucleotides matching TRBD1. Germline CDR1 SNHLY, CDR2 FYNNEI. The CDR3 runs to 15 residues. V gave up 1 base and J gave up 7 bases; unmatched junction bases: 4. The CDR3 sequence is CASSEVGTGDQPQHF. DNA for the CDR3: TGTGCCAGCAGTGAAGTTGGGACAGGGGACCAGCCCCAGCATTTT.

This chain uses TRBV25-1 with TRBJ2-5; possible D gene TRBD2, 6 bases. The V gene lost 6 bases and the J gene lost 4 bases, with 12 bases spanning the gap. This CDR3 spans 13 amino acids. Looked up from germline, CDR1 is MGHDK and CDR2 is SYGVNS. The CDR3 loop is CASRRRGRETQYF. CDR3 nucleotides: TGTGCCAGCAGGAGGAGGGGTAGAGAGACCCAGTACTTC.